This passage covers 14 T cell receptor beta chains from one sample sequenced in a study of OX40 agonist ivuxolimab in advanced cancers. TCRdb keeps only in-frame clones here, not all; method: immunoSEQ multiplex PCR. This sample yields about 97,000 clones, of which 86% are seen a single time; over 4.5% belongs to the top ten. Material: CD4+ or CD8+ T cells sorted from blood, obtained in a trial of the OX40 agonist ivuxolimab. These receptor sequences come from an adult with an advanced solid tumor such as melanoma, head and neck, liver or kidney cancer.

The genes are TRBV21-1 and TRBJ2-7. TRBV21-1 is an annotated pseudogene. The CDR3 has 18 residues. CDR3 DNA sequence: TGTGCCAGCAGCAAGAGTTTTGCAGGGACCCACCTCTCCTACGAGCAGTACTTC. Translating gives CASSKSFAGTHLSYEQYF.

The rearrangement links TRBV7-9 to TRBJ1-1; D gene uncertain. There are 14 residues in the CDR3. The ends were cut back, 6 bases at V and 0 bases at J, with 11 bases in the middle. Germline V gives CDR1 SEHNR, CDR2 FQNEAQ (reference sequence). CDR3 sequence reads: CASSSGSLNTEAFF. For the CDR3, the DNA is TGTGCCAGCAGTTCCGGGAGCTTGAACACTGAAGCTTTCTTT.

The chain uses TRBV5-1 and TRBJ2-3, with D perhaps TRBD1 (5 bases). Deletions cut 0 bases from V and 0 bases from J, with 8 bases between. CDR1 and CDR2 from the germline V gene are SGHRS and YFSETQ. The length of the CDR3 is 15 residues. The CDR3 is CASSLADSSTDTQYF. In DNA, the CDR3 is TGCGCCAGCAGCTTGGCCGACAGTAGCACAGATACGCAGTATTTT.

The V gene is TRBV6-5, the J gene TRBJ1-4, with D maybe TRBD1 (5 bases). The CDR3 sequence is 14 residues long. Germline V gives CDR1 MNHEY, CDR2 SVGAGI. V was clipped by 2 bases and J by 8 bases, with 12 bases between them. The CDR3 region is CASSYGGINEKLFF. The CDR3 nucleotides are TGTGCCAGCAGTTACGGGGGAATTAACGAAAAACTGTTTTTT.

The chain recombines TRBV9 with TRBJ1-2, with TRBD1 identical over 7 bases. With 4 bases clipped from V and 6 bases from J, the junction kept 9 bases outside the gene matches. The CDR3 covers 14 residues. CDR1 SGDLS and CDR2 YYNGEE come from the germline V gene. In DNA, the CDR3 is TGTGCCAGCAGCCTCCTGACAGGGCTTCATGGCTACACCTTC. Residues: CASSLLTGLHGYTF.

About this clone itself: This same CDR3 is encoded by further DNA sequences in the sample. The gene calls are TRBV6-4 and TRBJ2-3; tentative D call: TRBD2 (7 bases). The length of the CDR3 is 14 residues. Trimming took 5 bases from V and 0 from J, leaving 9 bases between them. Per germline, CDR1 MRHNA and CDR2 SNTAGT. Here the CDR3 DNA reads TGTGCCAGCAGTAGGGGGGGCAGCACAGATACGCAGTATTTT. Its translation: CASSRGGSTDTQYF.

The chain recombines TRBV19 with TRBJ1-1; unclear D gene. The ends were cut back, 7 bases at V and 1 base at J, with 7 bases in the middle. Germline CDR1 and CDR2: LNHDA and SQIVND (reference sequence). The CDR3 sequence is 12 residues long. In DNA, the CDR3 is TGTGCCAGTAAGCGCTCGAACACTGAAGCTTTCTTT. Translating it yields CASKRSNTEAFF.

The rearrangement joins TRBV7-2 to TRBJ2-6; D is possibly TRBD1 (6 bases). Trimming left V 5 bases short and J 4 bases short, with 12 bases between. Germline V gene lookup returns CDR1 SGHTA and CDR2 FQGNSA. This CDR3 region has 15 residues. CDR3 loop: CASSPGQTGANVLTF. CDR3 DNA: TGTGCCAGCAGCCCCGGACAGACGGGGGCCAACGTCCTGACTTTC.

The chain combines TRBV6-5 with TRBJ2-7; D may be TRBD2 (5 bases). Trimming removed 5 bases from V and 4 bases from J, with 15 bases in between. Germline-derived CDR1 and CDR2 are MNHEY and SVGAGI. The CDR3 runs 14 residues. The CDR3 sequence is CASSTTMGGYEQYF. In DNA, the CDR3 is TGTGCCAGCAGTACGACTATGGGCGGATACGAGCAGTACTTC.

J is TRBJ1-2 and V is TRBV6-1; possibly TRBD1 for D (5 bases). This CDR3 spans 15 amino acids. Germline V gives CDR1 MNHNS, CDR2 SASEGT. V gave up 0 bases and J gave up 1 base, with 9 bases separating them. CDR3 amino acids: CASSEAGGVNYGYTF. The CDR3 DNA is TGTGCCAGCAGTGAAGCTGGGGGGGTTAACTATGGCTACACCTTC.

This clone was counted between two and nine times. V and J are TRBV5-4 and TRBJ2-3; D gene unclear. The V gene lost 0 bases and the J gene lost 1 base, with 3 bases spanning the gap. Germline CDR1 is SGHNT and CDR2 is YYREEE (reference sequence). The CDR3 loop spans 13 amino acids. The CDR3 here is CASSLGRTDTQYF. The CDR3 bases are TGTGCCAGCAGCTTGGGCCGCACAGATACGCAGTATTTT. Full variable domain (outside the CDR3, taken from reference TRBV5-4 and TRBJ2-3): ETGVTQSPTHLIKTRGQQVTLRCSSQSGHNTVSWYQQALGQGPQFIFQYYREEENGRGNFPPRFSGLQFPNYSSELNVNALELDDSALYLCASSLGRTDTQYFGPGTRLTVL.

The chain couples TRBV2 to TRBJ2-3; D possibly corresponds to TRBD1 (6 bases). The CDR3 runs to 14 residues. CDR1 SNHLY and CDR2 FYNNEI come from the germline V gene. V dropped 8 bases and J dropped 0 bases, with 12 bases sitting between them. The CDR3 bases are TGTGCCAGCCTTCCGGGACATAGCACAGATACGCAGTATTTT. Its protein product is CASLPGHSTDTQYF.

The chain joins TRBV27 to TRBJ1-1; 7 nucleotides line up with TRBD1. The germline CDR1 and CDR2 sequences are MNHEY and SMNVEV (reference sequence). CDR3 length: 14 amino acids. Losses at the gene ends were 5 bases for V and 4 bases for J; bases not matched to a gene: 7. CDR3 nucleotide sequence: TGTGCCAGCAGTCTGTACAGGGGAGGCACTGAAGCTTTCTTT. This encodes CASSLYRGGTEAFF.

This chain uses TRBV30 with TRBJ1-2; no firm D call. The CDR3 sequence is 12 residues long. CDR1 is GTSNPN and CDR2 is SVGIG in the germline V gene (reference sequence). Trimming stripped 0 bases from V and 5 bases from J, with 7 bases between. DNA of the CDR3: TGTGCCTGGAGTGTCGGTGGATATGGCTACACCTTC. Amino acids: CAWSVGGYGYTF. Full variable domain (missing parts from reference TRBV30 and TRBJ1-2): SQTIHQWPATLVQPVGSPLSLECTVEGTSNPNLYWYRQAAGRGLQLLFYSVGIGQISSEVPQNLSASRPQDRQFILSSKKLLLSDSGFYLCAWSVGGYGYTFGSGTRLTVV.